The 10 T cell receptor beta chains reported below all come from one sample, sequenced in a study of blood T cell repertoires in COVID-19. The data were produced by immunoSEQ multiplex PCR, yet TCRdb's version contains in-frame clones alone and is incomplete. The sample lists tens of thousands of clones, 80% occurring once. Material for sequencing was peripheral blood. The receptors originated from a woman between 65 and 79 years old with acute or convalescent COVID-19.

This chain connects TRBV7-2 to TRBJ2-3; D possibly corresponds to TRBD2 (6 bases). Germline V gene lookup returns CDR1 SGHTA and CDR2 FQGNSA. The CDR3 is 14 amino acids. V gave up 5 bases and J gave up 5 bases, with 14 bases separating them. The CDR3 sequence is CASSPNAGGDTQYF. CDR3 in DNA: TGTGCCAGCAGCCCCAATGCCGGGGGAGATACGCAGTATTTT.

This chain links TRBV6-5 with TRBJ1-3, with D possibly matching TRBD1 (6 bases). The germline V gene encodes CDR1 MNHEY and CDR2 SVGAGI. V shed 10 bases and J shed 1 base, with 8 bases lying between them. The CDR3 contains 12 residues. CDR3 amino acids: CATQGSGNTIYF. CDR3 DNA: TGTGCCACCCAGGGGTCTGGAAACACCATATATTTT.

This chain joins TRBV12-3 or TRBV12-4 and TRBJ1-2; tentative D call: TRBD1 (5 bases). The V gene lost 5 bases and the J gene lost 6 bases, with 13 bases spanning the gap. The CDR3 has 13 amino acids. For the CDR3, the DNA is TGTGCCAGCAGTGACGGCCAGGGCCATGGCTACACCTTC. It codes for CASSDGQGHGYTF.

The chain combines TRBV5-5 with TRBJ1-4, with D hard to call. Germline V gene data show CDR1 as SGHKS and CDR2 as YYEKEE (reference sequence). Trimming left V 5 bases short and J 7 bases short, with 12 bases between. This CDR3 spans 13 amino acids. The CDR3 region is CASSYNNGEKLFF. The CDR3 DNA is TGTGCCAGCAGTTACAACAATGGTGAAAAACTGTTTTTT. The variable domain in full, completed from reference TRBV5-5 and TRBJ1-4, reads DAGVTQSPTHLIKTRGQQVTLRCSPISGHKSVSWYQQVLGQGPQFIFQYYEKEERGRGNFPDRFSARQFPNYSSELNVNALLLGDSALYLCASSYNNGEKLFFGSGTQLSVL.

The chain employs TRBV6-5 and TRBJ1-1, with TRBD1 identical over 9 bases. CDR1 is MNHEY, CDR2 SVGAGI, per germline. The CDR3 has 16 amino acids. Trimming removed 2 bases from V and 0 bases from J; junction bases left unmatched: 4. CDR3 DNA: TGTGCCAGCAGTTACCGGACAGGGGCCATGAACACTGAAGCTTTCTTT. Amino acid sequence: CASSYRTGAMNTEAFF.

CDR3 bases: TGTGCCAGCAACAAGCGGGGGGGAAACACCGGGGAGCTGTTTTTT. Its protein is CASNKRGGNTGELFF. This chain uses TRBV9 with TRBJ2-2, with 10 bases that match TRBD2. The V and J ends lost 6 bases and 2 bases, in that order; junction bases with no gene match: 4. From germline, CDR1 is SGDLS and CDR2 YYNGEE. There are 15 residues in the CDR3.

This chain joins TRBV19 and TRBJ1-5; D is uncertain. CDR1 is LNHDA and CDR2 is SQIVND in the germline V gene (reference sequence). This CDR3 spans 15 amino acids. The V and J ends lost 4 bases and 3 bases respectively, with 13 bases between them. This CDR3 is CASSTPGRDNQPQHF. The DNA for the CDR3 is TGTGCCAGTAGTACCCCCGGACGGGACAATCAGCCCCAGCATTTT. The full variable domain, with the rest looked up from reference TRBV19 and TRBJ1-5, is DGGITQSPKYLFRKEGQNVTLSCEQNLNHDAMYWYRQDPGQGLRLIYYSQIVNDFQKGDIAEGYSVSREKKESFPLTVTSAQKNPTAFYLCASSTPGRDNQPQHFGDGTRLSIL.

This sequence joins TRBV12-3 or TRBV12-4 and TRBJ1-1, with 11 bases identical to TRBD1. This CDR3 has 12 residues. V shed 6 bases and J 13 bases; nucleotides not matched to a gene: 7. The CDR3 reads CASSPDRGQGFF. As DNA, the CDR3 is TGTGCCAGCAGCCCGGACAGGGGGCAGGGTTTCTTT.

The J gene is TRBJ2-1, the V gene TRBV7-9; TRBD2 agrees at 9 bases. This CDR3 region has 18 residues. V was pared by 2 bases and J by 3 bases, with 11 bases of the junction left unmatched. The germline gives CDR1 SEHNR, CDR2 FQNEAQ (reference sequence). This chain's CDR3 is CASSLSAGAGGRYNEQFF. The CDR3 DNA is TGTGCCAGCAGCTTATCCGCCGGAGCGGGGGGCCGCTACAATGAGCAGTTCTTC.

The rearrangement uses TRBV24-1 and TRBJ2-3; D is possibly TRBD2 (7 bases). From germline, CDR1 is KGHDR and CDR2 SFDVKD. V shed 2 bases and J shed 2 bases, with 13 bases lying between them. The CDR3 length is 16 residues. The CDR3 is CATSDSAGADTDTQYF. CDR3 coding DNA: TGTGCCACCAGTGATTCGGCGGGGGCAGACACAGATACGCAGTATTTT.